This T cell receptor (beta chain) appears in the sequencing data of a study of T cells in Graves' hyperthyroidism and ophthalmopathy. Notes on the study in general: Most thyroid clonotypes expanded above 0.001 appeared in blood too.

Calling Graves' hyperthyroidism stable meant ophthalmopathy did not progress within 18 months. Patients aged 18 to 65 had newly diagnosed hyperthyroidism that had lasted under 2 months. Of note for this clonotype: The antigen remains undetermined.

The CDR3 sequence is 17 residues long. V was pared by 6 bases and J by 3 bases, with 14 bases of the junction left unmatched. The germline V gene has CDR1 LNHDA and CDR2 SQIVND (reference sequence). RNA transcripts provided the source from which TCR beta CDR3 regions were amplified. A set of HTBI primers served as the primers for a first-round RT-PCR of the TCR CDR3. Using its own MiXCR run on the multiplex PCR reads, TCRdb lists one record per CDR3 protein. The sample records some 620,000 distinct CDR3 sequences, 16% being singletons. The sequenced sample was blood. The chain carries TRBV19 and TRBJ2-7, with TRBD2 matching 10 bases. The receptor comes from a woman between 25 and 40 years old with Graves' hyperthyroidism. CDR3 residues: CASRHYHTSGENYEQYF. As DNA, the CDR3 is TGTGCCAGTAGGCATTACCATACTAGCGGGGAAAACTACGAGCAGTACTTC.